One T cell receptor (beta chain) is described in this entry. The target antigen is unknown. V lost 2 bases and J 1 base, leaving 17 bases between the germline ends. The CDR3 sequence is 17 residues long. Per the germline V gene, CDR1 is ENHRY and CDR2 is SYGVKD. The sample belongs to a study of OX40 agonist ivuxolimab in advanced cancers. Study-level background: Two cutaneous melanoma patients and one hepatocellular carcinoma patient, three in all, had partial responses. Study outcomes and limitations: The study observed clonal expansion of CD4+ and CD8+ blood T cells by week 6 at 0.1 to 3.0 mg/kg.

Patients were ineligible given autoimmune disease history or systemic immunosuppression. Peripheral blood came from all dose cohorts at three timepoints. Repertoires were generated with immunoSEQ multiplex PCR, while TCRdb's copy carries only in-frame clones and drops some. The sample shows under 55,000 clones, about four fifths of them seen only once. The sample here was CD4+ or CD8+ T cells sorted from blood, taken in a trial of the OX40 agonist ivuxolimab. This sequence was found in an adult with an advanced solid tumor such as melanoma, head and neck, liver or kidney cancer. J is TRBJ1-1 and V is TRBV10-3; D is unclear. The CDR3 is CAISEIWAGRTNTEAFF. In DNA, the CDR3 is TGTGCCATCAGTGAGATTTGGGCGGGCCGGACGAACACTGAAGCTTTCTTT.